The 32 T cell receptor beta chains given below trace back to one sample, sequenced in a study of CXCR4 blockade with PD-1 therapy in pancreatic cancer. Assay: immunoSEQ multiplex PCR; the TCRdb copy retains only in-frame clones and omits some. The data contain about 5,100 clones, roughly 50% of them singletons. Sequenced sample: tumor tissue. These receptors were taken from a human donor with pancreatic ductal adenocarcinoma.

The rearrangement links TRBV30 to TRBJ1-2; D is unclear. V was clipped by 1 base and J by 5 bases, with 8 bases between them. CDR1 and CDR2 (germline): GTSNPN, SVGIG (reference sequence). The CDR3 consists of 12 residues. CDR3 sequence: CAWSGGWYGYTF. The CDR3 nucleotides are TGTGCCTGGAGTGGGGGTTGGTATGGCTACACCTTC.

The rearrangement joins TRBV11-1 to TRBJ2-1, with 11 nucleotides matching TRBD2. Trimming took 5 bases from V and 8 from J; bases not matched to a gene: 11. CDR3 length equals 16 residues. Germline lookup yields CDR1 SGHAT and CDR2 FQDESV (reference sequence). The CDR3 DNA reads as TGTGCCAGCAGCCGGGAGGGGACTAGCGGTGGTCATGAGCAGTTCTTC. Its translation is CASSREGTSGGHEQFF.

This chain uses TRBV12-5 with TRBJ1-4; 7 bases map to TRBD1. There are 13 residues in the CDR3. Germline assignment: CDR1 LGHNT and CDR2 FRNRAP. V was clipped by 7 bases and J by 15 bases; unmatched bases: 14. CDR3 loop: CASAPGGGRFLFF. For the CDR3, the DNA is TGTGCTAGTGCCCCAGGGGGGGGCCGTTTTTTGTTTTTT.

The CDR3 DNA is TGTGCCAGCTCATCGACAGGGCGCGAAGGCTACACCTTC. Translation gives CASSSTGREGYTF. The chain carries TRBV18 and TRBJ1-2, with TRBD1 identical over 7 bases. Germline-derived CDR1 and CDR2 are KGHSH and LQKENI. This CDR3 spans 13 amino acids. J gave up 8 bases and V 5 bases, and 8 bases lay outside the gene matches.

This clone occurred a few times. This rearrangement joins TRBV11-3 to TRBJ2-7, with D maybe TRBD1 (6 bases). V lost 3 bases and J 4 bases, leaving 25 bases between the germline ends. Germline V gene sequence: CDR1 SGHNT, CDR2 YENEEA. CDR3 length: 18 residues. The CDR3 nucleotides read TGTGCCAGCAGCTTGGTGCGGTTGGGTTTGGACAGAAATTACGAGCAGTACTTC. Its protein is CASSLVRLGLDRNYEQYF.

The rearrangement links TRBV5-1 to TRBJ2-7; D is possibly TRBD2 (5 bases). V lost 1 base to trimming and J lost 2 bases, with 13 bases between them. The CDR3 is 15 residues long. Germline V gives CDR1 SGHRS, CDR2 YFSETQ. The CDR3 is CASSLRGSGTYEQYF. The DNA for the CDR3 is TGCGCCAGCAGCTTGAGAGGGAGTGGCACCTACGAGCAGTACTTC.

This clone is medium-sized (0.01 to 0.1%). CDR3 amino acids: CASSQAEGSYEQYF. The CDR3 DNA follows: TGTGCCAGCAGCCAGGCTGAAGGGAGCTACGAGCAGTACTTC. The chain links TRBV11-3 to TRBJ2-7, with a possible D match to TRBD2 (5 bases). Germline loops: CDR1 SGHNT, CDR2 YENEEA. V was trimmed by 5 bases and J by 3 bases, leaving 14 bases between them. This CDR3 contains 14 residues.

The gene calls are TRBV14 and TRBJ2-1, with 7 nucleotides matching TRBD2. Looked up from germline, CDR1 is SGHDN and CDR2 is FVKESK. The CDR3 is 15 amino acids. V trimming: 6 bases; J trimming: 9 bases; junction bases outside the gene matches: 14. The CDR3 here is CASSPGLVWIGEQFF. In nucleotides, the CDR3 is TGTGCCAGCAGTCCAGGACTAGTGTGGATCGGTGAGCAGTTCTTC.

A few counts support this clone. V and J are TRBV28 and TRBJ2-5; 12 bases align to TRBD1. With V trimmed by 3 bases and J by 6 bases, 8 bases remained unmatched. CDR1 is MDHEN, CDR2 SYDVKM, per germline. The CDR3 has 16 amino acids. CDR3 loop: CASSLRGTGGRQTQYF. The CDR3 nucleotides read TGTGCCAGCAGTTTGAGGGGGACAGGGGGCAGGCAGACCCAGTACTTC.

The chain is built from TRBV30 and TRBJ1-4, with D possibly TRBD1 on 6 matching bases. CDR1 is GTSNPN and CDR2 is SVGIG in the germline V gene (reference sequence). Trimming pared 5 bases from V and 7 bases from J, leaving 20 bases between. The CDR3 has 15 amino acids. The CDR3 coding sequence is TGTGCCTGGGTCCCCGTCGGGGGGCGAAGTGAAAAACTGTTTTTT. Its translation: CAWVPVGGRSEKLFF.

The DNA of the CDR3 is TGCGCCAGCAGCCCGGCCCACTCTGGAAACACCATATATTTT. Its translation: CASSPAHSGNTIYF. The chain joins TRBV5-1 to TRBJ1-3, with unresolved D. CDR3 length: 14 residues. Trimming removed 4 bases at V and 0 bases at J, with 8 bases between. Germline V gene lookup returns CDR1 SGHRS and CDR2 YFSETQ.

This clone has just a few counts. V usage is TRBV6-7 and J usage is TRBJ2-6; 7 bases are shared with TRBD1. TRBV6-7 is assigned to the ORF class and has an uncertain function. Losses at the gene ends were 11 bases for V and 5 bases for J; bases not matched to a gene: 12. The CDR3 length is 15 residues. In DNA form, the CDR3 reads TGTGCCGTACACAGGGGCCAGCTCTGGGCCAACGTCCTGACTTTC. It encodes CAVHRGQLWANVLTF.

The chain combines TRBV28 with TRBJ1-1; no reliable D call. Trimming shortened V by 9 bases and J by 1 base, and 12 bases separated the two germline ends. There are 13 residues in the CDR3. Per the germline V gene, CDR1 is MDHEN and CDR2 is SYDVKM. The CDR3 DNA is TGTGCCAGTGGAGCCGCCGAGAACACTGAAGCTTTCTTT. It encodes CASGAAENTEAFF.

The CDR3 DNA follows: TGTGCCTACTCTACAGGGGGATTAGACACCGGGGAGCTGTTTTTT. Its translation: CAYSTGGLDTGELFF. This chain uses TRBV30 with TRBJ2-2; 8 bases match TRBD1. The V and J ends lost 7 bases and 3 bases, in that order; junction bases with no gene match: 10. Germline V gene data show CDR1 as GTSNPN and CDR2 as SVGIG (reference sequence). The CDR3 has 15 residues.

V gene TRBV6-8 combines with J gene TRBJ2-7; D might be TRBD1 or TRBD2, each matching 5 bases. The CDR3 covers 12 residues. V lost 8 bases and J lost 0, with 8 bases in between. CDR1 and CDR2 (germline): MNHGY, SAAAGT. The DNA for the CDR3 is TGTGCCAGCGGGGACGCCTCCTACGAGCAGTACTTC. Translated: CASGDASYEQYF.

In this sample, this clone turned up a few times. V is TRBV11-3 and J is TRBJ2-1, with 8 bases matching TRBD2. Losses at the gene ends were 0 bases for V and 6 bases for J; bases not matched to a gene: 13. This CDR3 is built from 18 residues. Germline values: CDR1 SGHNT, CDR2 YENEEA. CDR3 nucleotide sequence: TGTGCCAGCAGCTTAGATCAGGGAGGGACTAGTTTCTCCAATGAGCAGTTCTTC. Its protein product is CASSLDQGGTSFSNEQFF. Complete variable domain (other parts from reference TRBV11-3 and TRBJ2-1): EAGVVQSPRYKIIEKKQPVAFWCNPISGHNTLYWYLQNLGQGPELLIRYENEEAVDDSQLPKDRFSAERLKGVDSTLKIQPAELGDSAVYLCASSLDQGGTSFSNEQFFGPGTRLTVL.

The rearrangement uses TRBV28 and TRBJ1-2, with D uncertain. The ends were cut back, 3 bases at V and 8 bases at J, with 13 bases in the middle. The CDR3 has 13 residues. CDR1 is MDHEN, CDR2 SYDVKM, per germline. The CDR3 bases are TGTGCCAGCAGTTTTGGACCCGCAAACGGCTACACCTTC. Protein: CASSFGPANGYTF.

This rearrangement joins TRBV6-8 to TRBJ1-6, with 10 positions matching TRBD1. Trimming took 7 bases from V and 8 from J; bases not matched to a gene: 5. The CDR3 spans 14 residues. Germline V gene lookup returns CDR1 MNHGY and CDR2 SAAAGT. CDR3 residues: CASTRDRGDSPLHF. The CDR3 region has the DNA TGTGCCAGCACCCGGGACAGGGGCGATTCACCCCTCCACTTT.

The V and J genes are TRBV6-8 and TRBJ2-1, with unresolved D. Trimming shortened V by 5 bases and J by 1 base, and 6 bases separated the two germline ends. The CDR3 runs 13 residues. Germline loops: CDR1 MNHGY, CDR2 SAAAGT. Written as DNA, the CDR3 is TGTGCCAGCAGTCGGAATTCCTACAATGAGCAGTTCTTC. This gives the protein CASSRNSYNEQFF.

This clone was found a few times. The chain recombines TRBV18 with TRBJ1-5; D perhaps matches TRBD1 (5 bases). This CDR3 spans 15 amino acids. Germline-derived CDR1 and CDR2 are KGHSH and LQKENI. Trimming removed 6 bases at V and 0 bases at J, with 12 bases between. CDR3 region: CASSNGAYSNQPQHF. The CDR3, as DNA: TGTGCCAGCTCCAACGGGGCGTATAGCAATCAGCCCCAGCATTTT. Variable domain in full (rest from reference TRBV18 and TRBJ1-5): NAGVMQNPRHLVRRRGQEARLRCSPMKGHSHVYWYRQLPEEGLKFMVYLQKENIIDESGMPKERFSAEFPKEGPSILRIQQVVRGDSAAYFCASSNGAYSNQPQHFGDGTRLSIL.

This clone is deemed medium-sized. CDR3 residues: CASSESSGGAEAFF. In DNA form, the CDR3 reads TGCGCCAGCAGCGAAAGCAGTGGTGGGGCTGAAGCTTTCTTT. The V call is TRBV4-1, the J call TRBJ1-1, with D unclear. CDR1 and CDR2 (germline): MGHRA, YSYEKL. This CDR3 contains 14 residues. V gave up 5 bases and J gave up 6 bases, with 16 bases separating them.

The chain recombines TRBV14 with TRBJ2-7; a possible D gene is TRBD2 (6 bases). In germline, CDR1 is SGHDN, CDR2 FVKESK. V lost 1 base, J lost 4 bases, and 11 bases lay in between. The CDR3 runs 14 residues. Here the CDR3 DNA reads TGTGCCAGCAGCCAAGTGGGGGGTCGATACGAGCAGTACTTC. It translates to CASSQVGGRYEQYF.

The genes are TRBV29-1 and TRBJ2-7; perhaps TRBD2 as D (6 bases). V lost 3 bases, J lost 7 bases, and 16 bases lay in between. The CDR3 totals 13 residues. In germline, CDR1 is SQVTM, CDR2 ANQGSEA. CDR3 in DNA: TGCAGCGTTGATATTCCGGGAGTAGGTGAGCAGTACTTC. The encoded protein is CSVDIPGVGEQYF.

This chain links TRBV25-1 with TRBJ1-1, with D unclear. Germline CDR1 and CDR2: MGHDK and SYGVNS. This CDR3 region has 13 residues. Deletions cut 0 bases from V and 3 bases from J, with 5 bases between. This CDR3 is CASSEYGYTEAFF. CDR3 nucleotides: TGTGCCAGCAGTGAATATGGATACACTGAAGCTTTCTTT.

This chain links TRBV28 with TRBJ1-6; TRBD1 agrees at 8 bases. Trimming removed 8 bases from V and 8 bases from J; junction bases left unmatched: 5. Germline loops: CDR1 MDHEN, CDR2 SYDVKM. The CDR3 is made up of 13 amino acids. The CDR3 region is CASGPGGDSPLHF. The DNA of the CDR3 is TGTGCCAGCGGGCCAGGGGGCGATTCACCCCTCCACTTT.

This sequence joins TRBV27 and TRBJ2-3, with unresolved D. The CDR3 runs 14 residues. V was pared by 1 base and J by 1 base, with 6 bases between. Germline V lookup: CDR1 MNHEY, CDR2 SMNVEV (reference sequence). The CDR3 loop reads CASSLLGRTDTQYF. CDR3 nucleotides: TGTGCCAGCAGTTTATTGGGCCGCACAGATACGCAGTATTTT.

This clone is deemed medium-sized. This chain uses TRBV11-3 with TRBJ2-5; 15 positions match TRBD2. The V segment lost 5 bases and the J segment 1 base; nucleotides outside the gene matches: 5. Germline CDR1 reads SGHNT; CDR2 reads YENEEA. The CDR3 extends over 17 amino acids. This CDR3 reads CASSGLAGGRSQETQYF. The DNA of the CDR3 is TGTGCCAGCAGCGGACTAGCGGGAGGGAGGAGCCAAGAGACCCAGTACTTC.

V gene TRBV5-1 combines with J gene TRBJ1-3, with TRBD1 as a possible D gene (5 bases). CDR1 is SGHRS, CDR2 YFSETQ, per germline. Trimming took 0 bases from V and 0 from J, leaving 10 bases between them. CDR3 length equals 16 residues. The CDR3 here is CASSLDPGPSGNTIYF. The CDR3 coding sequence is TGCGCCAGCAGCTTGGATCCGGGACCCTCTGGAAACACCATATATTTT.

The V gene is TRBV23-1, the J gene TRBJ2-7; D remains ambiguous. TRBV23-1 is sorted into the ORF group, with uncertain function. Trimming cost V 0 bases and J 5 bases, with 14 bases left between them. The CDR3 contains 15 residues. CDR3 sequence (DNA): TGCGCCAGCAGTCAATCGGAGTTCGGTTACGACGAGCAGTACTTC. Its translation is CASSQSEFGYDEQYF.

The chain couples TRBV19 to TRBJ1-5, with no clear D. The V end was cut by 6 bases, the J end by 3 bases, with 6 bases between. Looked up from germline, CDR1 is LNHDA and CDR2 is SQIVND (reference sequence). This CDR3 is 12 amino acids long. CDR3 in DNA: TGTGCCAGTAGCCTCGACAATCAGCCCCAGCATTTT. This translates into CASSLDNQPQHF.

This clone is termed medium-sized. This sequence joins TRBV6-8 and TRBJ2-7; 10 nucleotides match TRBD2. The CDR3 has 14 residues. The V and J ends lost 6 bases and 5 bases, in that order; junction bases with no gene match: 7. Germline loops: CDR1 MNHGY, CDR2 SAAAGT. CDR3 nucleotides: TGTGCCAGCAGGACTAGCGGGTCGCTCCACGAGCAGTACTTC. Amino acids: CASRTSGSLHEQYF.

The chain carries TRBV25-1 and TRBJ1-1; the D gene is possibly TRBD1 (5 bases). The length of the CDR3 is 14 residues. The V end lost 6 bases, the J end lost 4 bases, and 15 bases lay between the germline ends. CDR1 and CDR2 from the germline V gene are MGHDK and SYGVNS. The CDR3 loop is CASSIRGVATEAFF. The CDR3 DNA follows: TGTGCCAGCAGCATCCGAGGGGTTGCCACTGAAGCTTTCTTT.